The 20 T cell receptor beta chains below come from one sample, sequenced in a study of PD-1 blockade in classical Hodgkin lymphoma. In every patient, relapse followed autologous stem cell transplantation, while exposure to brentuximab vedotin differed. Generated by immunoSEQ multiplex PCR, the TCRdb table keeps only in-frame clones and is missing some. Counted here are tens of thousands of clones, roughly nine tenths occurring once; the ten biggest clones make up approximately 16%. The material was peripheral blood mononuclear cells (PBMCs), obtained at baseline. These receptors all come from a human donor with classical Hodgkin lymphoma.

This chain uses TRBV19 with TRBJ1-1; D gene ambiguous. The V end lost 10 bases, the J end lost 4 bases, and 13 bases lay between the germline ends. Looked up from germline, CDR1 is LNHDA and CDR2 is SQIVND (reference sequence). The CDR3 totals 12 residues. CDR3 DNA: TGTGCCACCGGGGAGCTAAGCACTGAAGCTTTCTTT. It is translated as CATGELSTEAFF.

This chain links TRBV19 with TRBJ1-1; D is ambiguous. The CDR3 is 14 residues long. V was trimmed by 5 bases and J by 0 bases, leaving 10 bases between them. Germline-derived CDR1 and CDR2 are LNHDA and SQIVND (reference sequence). CDR3 bases: TGTGCCAGTAGTCCAGCGGGATTGAACACTGAAGCTTTCTTT. It translates to CASSPAGLNTEAFF.

This clone was observed a single time. The V and J genes are TRBV4-2 and TRBJ2-7; D unresolved. CDR3 length: 13 amino acids. Trimming left V 1 base short and J 4 bases short, with 8 bases between. Germline loops: CDR1 LGHNA, CDR2 YNFKEQ. The CDR3 reads CASSQGRRYEQYF. Here the CDR3 DNA reads TGTGCCAGCAGCCAAGGCCGGCGGTACGAGCAGTACTTC.

V usage is TRBV2 and J usage is TRBJ1-1, with no clear D. There are 14 residues in the CDR3. The V end lost 2 bases, the J end lost 1 base, and 8 bases lay between the germline ends. CDR1 is SNHLY and CDR2 is FYNNEI in the germline V gene. The CDR3 DNA follows: TGTGCCAGCAGTGAAATTTTAGAGAACACTGAAGCTTTCTTT. It yields the protein CASSEILENTEAFF.

This clone has only one observation. The chain combines TRBV5-1 with TRBJ2-3, with D possibly being TRBD1 or TRBD2 (5 bases each). This CDR3 region has 15 residues. Per the germline V gene, CDR1 is SGHRS and CDR2 is YFSETQ. Between the trimmed V and J ends, which lost 4 bases and 4 bases, there was a span of 16 bases. DNA of the CDR3: TGCGCCAGCAGCAAAGGTGACGGGACGGCAGATACGCAGTATTTT. Its translation: CASSKGDGTADTQYF.

This clone was seen once. The chain links TRBV11-2 to TRBJ2-2; TRBD1 matches at 8 bases. The germline CDR1 and CDR2 sequences are SGHAT and FQNNGV. This CDR3 spans 15 amino acids. V shed 5 bases, J shed 0 bases, and the junction held 2 bases outside the gene matches. The DNA for the CDR3 is TGTGCCAGCAGCCGACAGGGGACGAACACCGGGGAGCTGTTTTTT. Residues: CASSRQGTNTGELFF.

This clone was detected only once. The chain uses TRBV4-1 and TRBJ2-3; the D gene could be TRBD1 or TRBD2 (5 bases each). Trimming stripped 3 bases from V and 0 bases from J, with 16 bases between. This CDR3 region has 17 residues. Germline V lookup: CDR1 MGHRA, CDR2 YSYEKL. The CDR3 DNA follows: TGCGCCAGCAGCCAGGGAGACAGTCGATCTAGCACAGATACGCAGTATTTT. Translation gives CASSQGDSRSSTDTQYF.

J is TRBJ2-1 and V is TRBV2; D is ambiguous. Germline CDR1 is SNHLY and CDR2 is FYNNEI. CDR3 length equals 10 residues. The ends were cut back, 9 bases at V and 3 bases at J, with 3 bases in the middle. The CDR3 loop reads CASFYNEQFF. In nucleotides, the CDR3 is TGTGCCAGTTTCTACAATGAGCAGTTCTTC.

This clone was observed a few times. The chain's CDR3 is CASSLGQGEGGNQPQHF. Written as DNA, the CDR3 is TGTGCCAGCAGCTTAGGCCAGGGAGAAGGGGGCAATCAGCCCCAGCATTTT. The genes are TRBV13 and TRBJ1-5, with TRBD1 as a possible D gene (5 bases). Germline CDR1 is PRHDT and CDR2 is FYEKMQ (reference sequence). The V gene lost 0 bases and the J gene lost 2 bases, with 14 bases spanning the gap. CDR3 size: 17 residues. Full variable domain (rest looked up from reference TRBV13 and TRBJ1-5): AAGVIQSPRHLIKEKRETATLKCYPIPRHDTVYWYQQGPGQDPQFLISFYEKMQSDKGSIPDRFSAQQFSDYHSELNMSSLELGDSALYFCASSLGQGEGGNQPQHFGDGTRLSIL.

The chain uses TRBV7-8 and TRBJ1-1, with a possible D match to TRBD1 (6 bases). The length of the CDR3 is 16 residues. The ends were cut back, 5 bases at V and 4 bases at J, with 20 bases in the middle. Germline CDR1 and CDR2: SGHVS and FQNEAQ. The CDR3 is CASSPSPGQSTTEAFF. As DNA, the CDR3 is TGTGCCAGCAGCCCATCACCCGGACAGTCGACCACTGAAGCTTTCTTT.

The genes are TRBV18 and TRBJ2-3; D possibly corresponds to TRBD2 (5 bases). Germline CDR1 KGHSH, CDR2 LQKENI. The CDR3 length is 16 residues. V lost 2 bases, J lost 3 bases, and 15 bases lay in between. The CDR3 nucleotides read TGTGCCAGCTCACCATCTATAAGTCCGGGGACAGATACGCAGTATTTT. Residues: CASSPSISPGTDTQYF.

This clone appeared a single time. The CDR3 bases are TGCGCCAGCAGTGAGGGTGGGAACACTGAAGCTTTCTTT. It specifies CASSEGGNTEAFF. The chain carries TRBV10-2 and TRBJ1-1, with D unresolved. The CDR3 has 13 residues. Per the germline V gene, CDR1 is WSHSY and CDR2 is SAAADI. With 2 bases removed from V and 1 base from J, the gap between germline ends came to 5 bases.

The chain recombines TRBV2 with TRBJ1-1; no clear D. Germline V gives CDR1 SNHLY, CDR2 FYNNEI. V lost 7 bases and J lost 6, with 15 bases in between. CDR3 size: 13 residues. CDR3 in DNA: TGTGCCAGCACCCTAAGGGTGGTCGCTGAAGCTTTCTTT. It is translated as CASTLRVVAEAFF. Looking up the rest from reference TRBV2 and TRBJ1-1 gives the full variable domain: EPEVTQTPSHQVTQMGQEVILRCVPISNHLYFYWYRQILGQKVEFLVSFYNNEISEKSEIFDDQFSVERPDGSNFTLKIRSTKLEDSAMYFCASTLRVVAEAFFGQGTRLTVV.

The rearrangement uses TRBV7-2 and TRBJ2-7; possibly TRBD1 for D (6 bases). CDR1 SGHTA and CDR2 FQGNSA come from the germline V gene. Trimming stripped 4 bases from V and 1 base from J, with 11 bases between. CDR3 size: 14 residues. The CDR3, as DNA: TGTGCCAGCAGCTACCGACAGGAGTCCTACGAGCAGTACTTC. It yields the protein CASSYRQESYEQYF.

V and J are TRBV6-5 and TRBJ1-3, with D possibly TRBD1 on 5 matching bases. CDR1 MNHEY and CDR2 SVGAGI come from the germline V gene. Trimming took off 6 bases at V and 4 bases at J, with 16 bases between the two ends. The CDR3 sequence is 15 residues long. The CDR3 DNA reads as TGTGCCAGCAGCCCTTACGGGGGTGCGGGAAACACCATATATTTT. Translated: CASSPYGGAGNTIYF.

This chain connects TRBV6-1 to TRBJ1-5; no reliable D call. Between the trimmed V and J ends, which lost 2 bases and 3 bases, there was a span of 17 bases. The CDR3 has 17 residues. Germline V gene sequence: CDR1 MNHNS, CDR2 SASEGT. The CDR3, as DNA: TGTGCCAGCAGTGAACAGGCAGGCCTAACTTTCAATCAGCCCCAGCATTTT. Translation: CASSEQAGLTFNQPQHF.

The CDR3 coding sequence is TGTGCCAGCAGCTTAGCTCGGCCAAGTAATGAAAAACTGTTTTTT. Protein: CASSLARPSNEKLFF. The V call is TRBV7-6, the J call TRBJ1-4; D gene uncertain. Trimming left V 0 bases short and J 4 bases short, with 9 bases between. Germline lookup yields CDR1 SGHVS and CDR2 FNYEAQ. CDR3 length: 15 residues.

V usage is TRBV6-5 and J usage is TRBJ1-6; D gene ambiguous. Trimming stripped 0 bases from V and 7 bases from J, with 13 bases between. Germline lookup yields CDR1 MNHEY and CDR2 SVGAGI. This CDR3 spans 16 amino acids. The CDR3 reads CASSYSGGRENSPLHF. The CDR3 bases are TGTGCCAGCAGTTACTCCGGAGGAAGAGAAAATTCACCCCTCCACTTT.

The gene calls are TRBV7-3 and TRBJ2-2, with D perhaps TRBD2 (5 bases). Per the germline V gene, CDR1 is SGHTA and CDR2 is FQGTGA. CDR3 length: 14 amino acids. V lost 3 bases, J lost 7 bases, and 12 bases lay in between. In DNA, the CDR3 is TGTGCCAGCAGCTTGGAGGCGCTCGGCGGGGAGCTGTTTTTT. It codes for CASSLEALGGELFF.

The chain uses TRBV6-5 and TRBJ2-2, with D unresolved. CDR3 length equals 13 residues. The V end lost 3 bases, the J end lost 6 bases, and 8 bases lay between the germline ends. CDR1 is MNHEY and CDR2 is SVGAGI in the germline V gene. The CDR3 loop is CASSYMAAGELFF. The CDR3 nucleotides are TGTGCCAGCAGTTATATGGCAGCCGGGGAGCTGTTTTTT.